What follows are 4 T cell receptor beta chains derived from one specimen sequenced in a study of tissue T cells after allogeneic stem cell transplantation. Sequenced by immunoSEQ multiplex PCR; TCRdb stores in-frame clones only, minus some. The repertoire holds 7,200 or so clones, with roughly half as singletons. Regarding time point: mouse harvest day 7 after allogeneic transplant. Mouse grafts combined 10^7 T-cell-depleted bone marrow cells with 10^6 splenic CD5+ T cells. Source material: gut tissue. The receptors stem from a female BALB/c mouse given C57BL/6 T cells with graft-versus-host disease after an allogeneic hematopoietic cell transplant.

This clone was found a few times. Gene and germline names: mouse. The CDR3 end lies 1 residue beyond the end of the read and is filled in from the germline J gene. Other DNA sequences of this sample code for an identical CDR3. This sequence joins TRBV16 and TRBJ2-4; D is undetermined. Trimming left V 0 bases short and J 0 bases short, with 4 bases between. In germline, CDR1 is SGHSA, CDR2 FRNQAP. CDR3 size: 14 residues. The CDR3 sequence: CASSLDLSQNTLYF. The sequenced CDR3 bases are TGTGCAAGCAGCTTAGATTTGAGTCAAAACACCTTGTAC.

This clone was counted a few times. Gene names refer to mouse genes. The read is 1 residue too short to cover the CDR3 end, so that end is filled in from the germline J gene. The chain recombines TRBV12-1 with TRBJ2-7; TRBD2 agrees at 13 bases. This CDR3 is 14 amino acids long. V was clipped by 4 bases and J by 5 bases; unmatched bases: 4. Germline lookup yields CDR1 SGHSN and CDR2 HYEKVE. Partial CDR3 DNA: TGTGCCAGCTCCCTGGGACTGGGGGGGAATGAACAGTAC. Its translation is CASSLGLGGNEQY. The complete CDR3 sequence is CASSLGLGGNEQYF.

For this clone: The genes and germline here are from mouse. The read stops 1 residue short of the end of the CDR3; the missing end is completed from the germline J gene. The rearrangement joins TRBV15 to TRBJ1-1; TRBD1 might be the D (5 bases). This CDR3 is 13 amino acids long. Germline V lookup: CDR1 SGHND, CDR2 FRSKSL. V lost 6 bases, J lost 2 bases, and 10 bases lay in between. This chain's CDR3 is CASRWDPNTEVFF. CDR3 DNA, as far as it was read: TGTGCCAGCAGGTGGGACCCCAACACAGAAGTCTTC.

Turning to this clone: Gene names follow the mouse nomenclature. The DNA read from the CDR3 is TGTGCCAGCAGTAGTACTGGGGGTAACTATGCTGAGCAGTTC. Its translation: CASSSTGGNYAEQF. The whole CDR3 protein reads CASSSTGGNYAEQFF. The genes are TRBV26 and TRBJ2-1; 8 positions agree with TRBD2. The observed sequence ends 1 residue before the CDR3 terminus, with the missing tail filled in from the germline J gene. The V gene end was trimmed by 5 bases and the J gene end by 0 bases; junction bases not matched to a gene: 3. The germline V gene has CDR1 KGHPV and CDR2 FQNQEV (reference sequence). CDR3 length: 15 amino acids.